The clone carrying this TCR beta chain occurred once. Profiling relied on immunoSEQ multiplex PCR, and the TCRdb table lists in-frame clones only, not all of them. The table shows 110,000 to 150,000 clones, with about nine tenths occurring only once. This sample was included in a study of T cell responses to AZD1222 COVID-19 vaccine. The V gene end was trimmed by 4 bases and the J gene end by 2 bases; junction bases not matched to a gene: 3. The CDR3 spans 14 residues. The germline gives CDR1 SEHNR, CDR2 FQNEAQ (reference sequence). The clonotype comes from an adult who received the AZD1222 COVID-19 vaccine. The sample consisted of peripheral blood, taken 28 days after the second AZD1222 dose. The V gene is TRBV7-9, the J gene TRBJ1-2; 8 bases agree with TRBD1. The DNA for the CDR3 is TGTGCCAGCAGCTCTGGACAGGGCAACTATGGCTACACCTTC. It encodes CASSSGQGNYGYTF.